These 16 T cell receptor beta chains share one sample of origin, sequenced in a study of cytomegalovirus exposure and HLA in healthy donors. In the PCR, 60 Vbeta and 13 Jbeta primers were used. Repertoires were generated with immunoSEQ multiplex PCR, while TCRdb's copy carries only in-frame clones and drops some. Of fewer than 150,000 clones in the sample, 82% were seen once. The source material was PBMCs. These receptors originate from a male donor in good health and CMV-seronegative.

This rearrangement joins TRBV6-5 to TRBJ2-1; the D gene is possibly TRBD1 (5 bases). With 2 bases removed from V and 8 bases from J, the gap between germline ends came to 13 bases. Per germline, CDR1 MNHEY and CDR2 SVGAGI. The CDR3 loop spans 14 amino acids. CDR3 protein: CASSYLVQGHEQFF. The DNA for the CDR3 is TGTGCCAGCAGTTACCTCGTCCAGGGCCATGAGCAGTTCTTC.

With regard to this clone: At the DNA level, this CDR3 is encoded by other sequences in the same sample as well. This rearrangement joins TRBV9 to TRBJ2-7, with D tentatively TRBD1 (5 bases). V was shortened by 0 bases and J by 0 bases, with 7 bases between the two germline ends. The CDR3 covers 14 residues. The V gene's germline CDR1 is SGDLS and CDR2 YYNGEE. In nucleotides, the CDR3 is TGTGCCAGCAGCGTAGGGGGCAGCTCCTACGAGCAGTACTTC. It specifies CASSVGGSSYEQYF.

The chain carries TRBV4-2 and TRBJ2-7; 7 bases are a match to TRBD2. There are 14 residues in the CDR3. Germline V CDR1 and CDR2: LGHNA, YNFKEQ. Trimming at V came to 2 bases and at J to 8 bases, leaving 9 bases not matched to a gene. This CDR3 reads CASSQRLGGNKQYF. CDR3 sequence (DNA): TGTGCCAGCAGCCAAAGACTCGGGGGGAACAAGCAGTACTTC.

The chain couples TRBV9 to TRBJ2-1; TRBD2 agrees at 8 bases. V lost 0 bases, J lost 5 bases, and 7 bases stayed unmatched. The germline V gene has CDR1 SGDLS and CDR2 YYNGEE. This CDR3 spans 16 amino acids. The CDR3 coding sequence is TGTGCCAGCAGCGTAGGTGGCGGGAGGTACCACAATGAGCAGTTCTTC. As protein: CASSVGGGRYHNEQFF. The variable domain in full, completed from reference TRBV9 and TRBJ2-1, reads DSGVTQTPKHLITATGQRVTLRCSPRSGDLSVYWYQQSLDQGLQFLIQYYNGEERAKGNILERFSAQQFPDLHSELNLSSLELGDSALYFCASSVGGGRYHNEQFFGPGTRLTVL.

The gene calls are TRBV2 and TRBJ2-4; 9 bases align to TRBD2. CDR1 SNHLY and CDR2 FYNNEI come from the germline V gene. The CDR3 is 13 residues long. With 9 bases clipped from V and 6 bases from J, the junction kept 6 bases outside the gene matches. This chain's CDR3 is CARASGEGNIQYF. The DNA for the CDR3 is TGTGCCAGGGCTAGCGGGGAGGGAAACATTCAGTACTTC.

The J gene is TRBJ2-7, the V gene TRBV7-9; TRBD1 aligns across 8 bases. CDR3 size: 15 residues. Germline V gives CDR1 SEHNR, CDR2 FQNEAQ (reference sequence). Trimming at V came to 5 bases and at J to 1 base, leaving 7 bases not matched to a gene. The CDR3 loop reads CASSPPTGGSYEQYF. The CDR3 DNA is TGTGCCAGCAGCCCACCTACAGGGGGATCCTACGAGCAGTACTTC.

The V call is TRBV10-2, the J call TRBJ2-5, with D uncertain. There are 13 residues in the CDR3. Germline loops: CDR1 WSHSY, CDR2 SAAADI. V was pared by 2 bases and J by 5 bases, with 9 bases between. This CDR3 is CASSEAAGETQYF. The CDR3 DNA sequence: TGCGCCAGCAGTGAGGCCGCCGGGGAGACCCAGTACTTC.

V usage is TRBV7-9 and J usage is TRBJ2-5; the D gene is possibly TRBD1 (6 bases). Germline assignment: CDR1 SEHNR and CDR2 FQNEAQ (reference sequence). V lost 2 bases and J lost 6, with 19 bases in between. The CDR3 consists of 16 residues. The CDR3 region has the DNA TGTGCCAGCAGCTTAACATTTGGGGGCGCTAACCAGACCCAGTACTTC. Amino acid sequence: CASSLTFGGANQTQYF.

The rearrangement uses TRBV4-1 and TRBJ2-5; 15 nucleotides line up with TRBD2. Germline CDR1 reads MGHRA; CDR2 reads YSYEKL. Trimming cost V 0 bases and J 5 bases; bases outside gene matches: 7. The CDR3 totals 18 residues. The chain's CDR3 is CASSQDTGTSGRRETQYF. The CDR3 region has the DNA TGCGCCAGCAGCCAAGATACTGGGACTAGCGGGAGGAGGGAGACCCAGTACTTC.

The chain carries TRBV27 and TRBJ2-3; D possibly corresponds to TRBD2 (6 bases). CDR1 and CDR2 (germline): MNHEY, SMNVEV (reference sequence). This CDR3 is built from 13 residues. The germline V and J ends were trimmed by 1 base and 5 bases, with 7 bases remaining between them. As DNA, the CDR3 is TGTGCCAGCAGTTTATTGGGGGGAGATACGCAGTATTTT. Amino acids: CASSLLGGDTQYF.

The CDR3 sequence is CASKPGTGNQPQHF. In DNA, the CDR3 is TGCGCCAGCAAGCCCGGGACAGGGAATCAGCCCCAGCATTTT. J is TRBJ1-5 and V is TRBV10-2, with TRBD1 matching over 9 bases. The V gene's germline CDR1 is WSHSY and CDR2 SAAADI. The CDR3 is made up of 14 amino acids. The V segment lost 7 bases and the J segment 4 bases; nucleotides outside the gene matches: 5.

This clone appeared a single time. This chain links TRBV7-2 with TRBJ2-6; D possibly corresponds to TRBD2 (5 bases). The CDR3 totals 15 residues. Trimming pared 6 bases from V and 0 bases from J, leaving 9 bases between. CDR1 and CDR2 from the germline V gene are SGHTA and FQGNSA. The CDR3 here is CASSPAGSGANVLTF. In nucleotides, the CDR3 is TGTGCCAGCAGTCCGGCGGGCTCTGGGGCCAACGTCCTGACTTTC.

V and J are TRBV10-3 and TRBJ2-7; D is unclear. This CDR3 has 14 residues. The germline V and J ends were trimmed by 3 bases and 0 bases, with 9 bases remaining between them. CDR1 and CDR2 (germline): ENHRY, SYGVKD. The CDR3 nucleotides read TGTGCCATCAGTGAAGACTTGAGCTCCTACGAGCAGTACTTC. Protein: CAISEDLSSYEQYF.

This chain's CDR3 is CASSQRGVEKLFF. CDR3 DNA sequence: TGCGCCAGCAGCCAACGGGGAGTCGAAAAACTGTTTTTT. The gene calls are TRBV4-3 and TRBJ1-4; D not resolved. Germline CDR1 LGHNA, CDR2 YSLEER. The CDR3 consists of 13 residues. V lost 2 bases and J 8 bases, leaving 9 bases between the germline ends.

The chain joins TRBV27 to TRBJ2-2; 9 bases match TRBD2. Looked up from germline, CDR1 is MNHEY and CDR2 is SMNVEV (reference sequence). The CDR3 sequence is 17 residues long. With 1 base clipped from V and 3 bases from J, the junction kept 6 bases outside the gene matches. The DNA of the CDR3 is TGTGCCAGCAGTTTATTGGGCGGGAGGGCGGACACCGGGGAGCTGTTTTTT. Its protein product is CASSLLGGRADTGELFF.

This chain joins TRBV29-1 and TRBJ2-3; 10 bases line up with TRBD2. Trimming took 7 bases from V and 6 from J; bases not matched to a gene: 10. In germline, CDR1 is SQVTM, CDR2 ANQGSEA. The CDR3 spans 14 residues. The DNA of the CDR3 is TGCAGCGGAGACTCAGCGGGAGGGCCGGATACGCAGTATTTT. Translation gives CSGDSAGGPDTQYF.